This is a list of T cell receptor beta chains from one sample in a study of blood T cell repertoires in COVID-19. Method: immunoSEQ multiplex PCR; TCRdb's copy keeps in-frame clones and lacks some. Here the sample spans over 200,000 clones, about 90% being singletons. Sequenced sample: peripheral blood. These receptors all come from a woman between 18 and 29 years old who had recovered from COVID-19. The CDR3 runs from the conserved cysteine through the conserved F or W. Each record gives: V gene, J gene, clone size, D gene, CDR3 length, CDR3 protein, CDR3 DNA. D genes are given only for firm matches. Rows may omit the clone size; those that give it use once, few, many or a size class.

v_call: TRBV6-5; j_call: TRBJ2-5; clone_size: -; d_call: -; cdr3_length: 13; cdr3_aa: CASSQSRWETQYF; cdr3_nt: TGTGCCAGCAGCCAATCGAGGTGGGAGACCCAGTACTTC
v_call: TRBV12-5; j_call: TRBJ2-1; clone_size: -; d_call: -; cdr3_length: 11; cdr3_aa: CASKWSDEQFF; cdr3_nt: TGTGCTAGTAAGTGGTCGGATGAGCAGTTCTTC
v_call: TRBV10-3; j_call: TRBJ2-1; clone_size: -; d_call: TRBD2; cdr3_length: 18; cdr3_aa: CAISESPGTSGSYNEQFF; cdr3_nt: TGTGCCATCAGTGAGTCGCCGGGGACTAGCGGGTCCTACAATGAGCAGTTCTTC
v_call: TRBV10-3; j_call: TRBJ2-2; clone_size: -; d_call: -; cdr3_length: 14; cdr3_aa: CAISDERNTGELFF; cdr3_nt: TGTGCCATCAGTGATGAGAGGAACACCGGGGAGCTGTTTTTT
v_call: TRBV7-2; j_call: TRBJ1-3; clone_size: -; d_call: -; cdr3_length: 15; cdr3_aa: CASSLVPGRGNTIYF; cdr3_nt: TGTGCCAGCAGCTTAGTCCCCGGGAGAGGAAACACCATATATTTT
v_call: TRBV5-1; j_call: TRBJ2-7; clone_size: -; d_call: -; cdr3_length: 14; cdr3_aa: CASSTGTNSYEQYF; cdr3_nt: TGCGCCAGCAGCACAGGGACTAACTCCTACGAGCAGTACTTC
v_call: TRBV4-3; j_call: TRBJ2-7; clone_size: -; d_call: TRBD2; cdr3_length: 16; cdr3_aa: CASSQDRSGGPDEQYF; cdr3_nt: TGCGCCAGCAGCCAAGATAGGAGCGGGGGACCGGACGAGCAGTACTTC
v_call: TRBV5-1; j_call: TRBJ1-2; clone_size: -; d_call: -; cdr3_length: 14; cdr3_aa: CASSLALGAEGYTF; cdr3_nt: TGCGCCAGCAGCTTGGCCTTGGGGGCGGAGGGCTACACCTTC
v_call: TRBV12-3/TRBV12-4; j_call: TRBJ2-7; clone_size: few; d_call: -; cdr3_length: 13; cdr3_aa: CASSLGTASEQYF; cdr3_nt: TGTGCCAGCAGTTTAGGGACAGCTTCCGAGCAGTACTTC
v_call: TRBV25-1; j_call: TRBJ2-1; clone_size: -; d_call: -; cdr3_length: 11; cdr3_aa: CASSELSVEVF; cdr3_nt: TGTGCCAGCAGTGAACTCTCGGTGGAGGTCTTC
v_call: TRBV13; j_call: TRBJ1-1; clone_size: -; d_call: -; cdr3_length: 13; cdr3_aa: CASSLEGNTEAFF; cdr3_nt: TGTGCCAGCAGCTTGGAGGGAAACACTGAAGCTTTCTTT
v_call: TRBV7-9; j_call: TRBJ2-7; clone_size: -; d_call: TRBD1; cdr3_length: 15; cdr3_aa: CASSSPGQGLDEQYF; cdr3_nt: TGTGCCAGCAGCTCGCCGGGACAGGGTTTGGACGAGCAGTACTTC
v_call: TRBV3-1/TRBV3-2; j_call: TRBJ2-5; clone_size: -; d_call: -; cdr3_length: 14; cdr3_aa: CASSQTSGEETQYF; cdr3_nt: TGTGCCAGCAGCCAAACCTCCGGGGAAGAGACCCAGTACTTC
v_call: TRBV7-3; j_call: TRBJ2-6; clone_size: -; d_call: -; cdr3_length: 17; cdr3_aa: CASSLVDRKSGANVLTF; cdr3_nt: TGTGCCAGCAGCTTAGTGGACAGAAAATCTGGGGCCAACGTCCTGACTTTC
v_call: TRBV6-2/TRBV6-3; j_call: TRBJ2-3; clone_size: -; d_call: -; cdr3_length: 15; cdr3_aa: CASSYWASHTDTQYF; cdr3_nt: TGTGCCAGCAGTTACTGGGCGTCCCACACAGATACGCAGTATTTT
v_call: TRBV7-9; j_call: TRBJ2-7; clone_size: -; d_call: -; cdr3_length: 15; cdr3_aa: CASSLWTFDSYEQYF; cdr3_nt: TGTGCCAGCAGCTTATGGACTTTTGACTCCTACGAGCAGTACTTC
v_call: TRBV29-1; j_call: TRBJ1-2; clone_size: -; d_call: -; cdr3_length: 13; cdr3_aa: CSVREGAAYGYTF; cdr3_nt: TGCAGCGTTAGGGAGGGTGCGGCCTATGGCTACACCTTC
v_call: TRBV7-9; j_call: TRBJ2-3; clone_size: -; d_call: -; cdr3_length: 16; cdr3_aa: CASSLPGGGFTDTQYF; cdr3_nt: TGTGCCAGCAGCCTCCCGGGGGGCGGGTTCACAGATACGCAGTATTTT
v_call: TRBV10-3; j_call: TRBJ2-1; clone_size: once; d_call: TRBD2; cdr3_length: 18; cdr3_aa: CATRGRLAGGTAYNEQFF; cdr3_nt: TGTGCCACCCGGGGGCGGCTAGCGGGAGGGACCGCCTACAATGAGCAGTTCTTC
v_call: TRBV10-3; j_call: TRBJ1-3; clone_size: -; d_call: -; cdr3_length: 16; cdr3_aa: CAISEEGAVSGNTIYF; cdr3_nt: TGTGCCATCAGTGAGGAGGGCGCGGTCTCTGGAAACACCATATATTTT
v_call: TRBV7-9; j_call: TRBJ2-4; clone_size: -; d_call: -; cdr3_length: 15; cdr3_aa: CASSRPTVAKNIQYF; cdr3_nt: TGTGCCAGCAGCAGACCGACAGTAGCCAAAAACATTCAGTACTTC
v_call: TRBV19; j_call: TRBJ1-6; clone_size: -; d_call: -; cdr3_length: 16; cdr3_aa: CASSISVVPDNSPLHF; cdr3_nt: TGTGCCAGTAGTATTTCTGTTGTACCGGATAATTCACCCCTCCACTTT
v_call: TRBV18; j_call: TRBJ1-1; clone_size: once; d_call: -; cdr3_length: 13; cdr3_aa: CASSPLLNTEAFF; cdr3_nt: TGTGCCAGCTCACCACTATTGAACACTGAAGCTTTCTTT
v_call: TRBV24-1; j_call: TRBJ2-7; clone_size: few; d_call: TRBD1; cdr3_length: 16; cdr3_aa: CATSDCPGTDPYEQYF; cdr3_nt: TGTGCCACCAGTGATTGCCCCGGGACAGATCCCTACGAGCAGTACTTC
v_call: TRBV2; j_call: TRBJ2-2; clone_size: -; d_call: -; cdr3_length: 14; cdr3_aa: CASRELINTGELFF; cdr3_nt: TGTGCCAGCAGGGAGCTTATAAACACCGGGGAGCTGTTTTTT
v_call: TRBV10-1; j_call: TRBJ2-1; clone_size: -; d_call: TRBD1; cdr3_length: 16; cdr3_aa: CASSKQPGQVYNEQFF; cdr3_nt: TGCGCCAGCAGCAAACAACCGGGACAGGTCTACAATGAGCAGTTCTTC
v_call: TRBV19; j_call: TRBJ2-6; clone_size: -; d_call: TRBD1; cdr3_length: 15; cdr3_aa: CASRMGQGRANVLTF; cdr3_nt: TGTGCCAGTCGTATGGGACAGGGAAGGGCCAACGTCCTGACTTTC
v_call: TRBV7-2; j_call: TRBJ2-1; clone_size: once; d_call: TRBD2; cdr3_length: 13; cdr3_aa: CASRGLEFGEQFF; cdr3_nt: TGTGCCAGCCGGGGACTAGAATTCGGTGAGCAGTTCTTC
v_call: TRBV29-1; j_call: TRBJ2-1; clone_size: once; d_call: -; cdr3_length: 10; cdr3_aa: CSVRDVEQFF; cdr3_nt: TGCAGCGTGCGGGACGTAGAGCAGTTCTTC
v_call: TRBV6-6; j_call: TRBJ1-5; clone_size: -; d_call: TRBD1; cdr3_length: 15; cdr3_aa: CASSPGTVSNQPQHF; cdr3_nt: TGTGCCAGCAGTCCCGGGACAGTCAGCAATCAGCCCCAGCATTTT
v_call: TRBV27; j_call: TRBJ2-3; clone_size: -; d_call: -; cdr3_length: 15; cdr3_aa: CASSLRGDSTDTQYF; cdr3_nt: TGTGCCAGCAGTTTACGCGGAGATAGCACAGATACGCAGTATTTT
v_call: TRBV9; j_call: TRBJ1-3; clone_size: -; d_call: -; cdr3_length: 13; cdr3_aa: CASSSGAGNTIYF; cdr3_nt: TGTGCCAGCAGCTCAGGGGCTGGAAACACCATATATTTT
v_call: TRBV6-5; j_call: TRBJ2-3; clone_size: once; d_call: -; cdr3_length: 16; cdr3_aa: CASSSSTYWGTDTQYF; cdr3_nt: TGTGCCAGCAGTTCCTCGACTTATTGGGGCACAGATACGCAGTATTTT
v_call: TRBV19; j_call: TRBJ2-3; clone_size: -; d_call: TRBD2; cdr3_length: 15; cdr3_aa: CATRGGTWSTDTQYF; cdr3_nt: TGTGCCACACGCGGGGGGACCTGGTCCACAGATACGCAGTATTTT
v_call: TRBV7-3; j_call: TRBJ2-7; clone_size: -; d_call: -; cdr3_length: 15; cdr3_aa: CASSLTYRDDYEQYF; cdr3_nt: TGTGCCAGCAGCTTAACCTACAGGGATGATTACGAGCAGTACTTC
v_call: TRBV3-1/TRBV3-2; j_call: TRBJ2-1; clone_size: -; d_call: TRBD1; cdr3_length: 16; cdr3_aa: CASSQGDRAYYNEQFF; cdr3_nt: TGTGCCAGCAGCCAGGGGGACAGGGCGTACTACAATGAGCAGTTCTTC
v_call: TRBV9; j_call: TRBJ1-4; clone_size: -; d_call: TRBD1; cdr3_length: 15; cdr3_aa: CASSAGGGTNEKLFF; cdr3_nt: TGTGCCAGCAGCGCAGGAGGGGGCACTAATGAAAAACTGTTTTTT
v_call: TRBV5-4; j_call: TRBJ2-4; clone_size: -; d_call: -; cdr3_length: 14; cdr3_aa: CASSLARTDNIQYF; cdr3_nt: TGTGCCAGCAGCTTGGCCAGAACAGATAACATTCAGTACTTC
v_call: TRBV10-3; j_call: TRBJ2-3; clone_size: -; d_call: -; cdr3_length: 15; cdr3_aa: CAISGVRGSTDTQYF; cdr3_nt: TGTGCCATCAGTGGTGTCAGGGGAAGCACAGATACGCAGTATTTT
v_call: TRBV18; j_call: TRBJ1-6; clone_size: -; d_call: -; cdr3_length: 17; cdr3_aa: CASSRTRGSSYNSPLHF; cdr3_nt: TGTGCCAGCTCCCGAACCCGGGGGAGCTCCTATAATTCACCCCTCCACTTT
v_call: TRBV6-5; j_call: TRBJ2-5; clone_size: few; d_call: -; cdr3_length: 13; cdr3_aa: CASSRGPRETQYF; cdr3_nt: TGTGCCAGCAGTAGAGGTCCGCGAGAGACCCAGTACTTC
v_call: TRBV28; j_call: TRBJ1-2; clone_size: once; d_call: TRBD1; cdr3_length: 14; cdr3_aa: CASTPSQGNYGYTF; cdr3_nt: TGTGCCAGCACTCCTTCACAGGGGAACTATGGCTACACCTTC
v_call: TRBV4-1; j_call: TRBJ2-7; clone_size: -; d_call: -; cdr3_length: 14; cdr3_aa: CASSQEEGSYEQYF; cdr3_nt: TGCGCCAGCAGCCAAGAGGAGGGGTCCTACGAGCAGTACTTC
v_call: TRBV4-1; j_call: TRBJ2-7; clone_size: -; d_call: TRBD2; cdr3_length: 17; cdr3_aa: CASSPGGARTFSYEQYF; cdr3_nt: TGCGCCAGCAGCCCGGGGGGTGCTAGGACCTTCTCCTACGAGCAGTACTTC
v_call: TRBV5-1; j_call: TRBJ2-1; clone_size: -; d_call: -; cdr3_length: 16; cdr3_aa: CASSLDSPLKYNEQFF; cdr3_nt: TGCGCCAGCAGCTTGGATAGCCCACTAAAGTACAATGAGCAGTTCTTC
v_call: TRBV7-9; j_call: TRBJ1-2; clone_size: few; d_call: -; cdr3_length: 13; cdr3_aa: CASSGRMNYGYTF; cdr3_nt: TGTGCCAGCAGCGGCCGTATGAACTATGGCTACACCTTC
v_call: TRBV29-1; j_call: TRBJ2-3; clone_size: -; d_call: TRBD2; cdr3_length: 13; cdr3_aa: CSVRLAGTDTQYF; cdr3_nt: TGCAGCGTCCGACTAGCGGGCACAGATACGCAGTATTTT
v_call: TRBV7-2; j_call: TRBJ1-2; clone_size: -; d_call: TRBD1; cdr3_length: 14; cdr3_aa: CASSLHSGGVGYTF; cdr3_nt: TGTGCCAGCAGCTTACACTCAGGGGGCGTCGGCTACACCTTC
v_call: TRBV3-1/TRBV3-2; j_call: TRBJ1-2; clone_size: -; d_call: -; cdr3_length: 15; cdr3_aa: CASSQTLTENYGYTF; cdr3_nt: TGTGCCAGCAGCCAAACTCTGACAGAAAACTATGGCTACACCTTC
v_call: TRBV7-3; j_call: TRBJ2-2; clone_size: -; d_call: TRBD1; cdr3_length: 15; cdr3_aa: CASSLQGPNTGELFF; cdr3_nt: TGTGCCAGCAGCCTACAGGGGCCGAACACCGGGGAGCTGTTTTTT